This T cell receptor beta chain was sequenced in a study of PD-1 blockade in classical Hodgkin lymphoma. Study conclusions and caveats: Diversity similar to that of newly diagnosed patients was seen at baseline in complete responders. Significant TCR diversity gains by C4D1 occurred in CD4+ but not CD8+ cells.

There was relapse after autologous stem cell transplantation in every patient, and there was variation in brentuximab vedotin exposure. Complete response, partial response or progressive disease made up the best responses. TCRdb's copy holds only in-frame clones and misses some; the assay was immunoSEQ multiplex PCR. The data show over 90,000 clones, with 89% seen just once and about 11% held by the top ten. This CDR3 is built from 15 residues. V dropped 5 bases and J dropped 0; count of bases not matched to a gene: 4. The germline gives CDR1 LNHDA, CDR2 SQIVND (reference sequence). A remark on this clone: Its antigen is unidentified.

The starting material was peripheral blood mononuclear cells (PBMCs), obtained before the second cycle of nivolumab. The sequence was obtained from a human donor with classical Hodgkin lymphoma. J is TRBJ2-1 and V is TRBV19, with TRBD2 matching 7 bases. The CDR3 loop is CASSYRGDSYNEQFF. In DNA, the CDR3 is TGTGCCAGTAGTTACCGGGGGGACTCCTACAATGAGCAGTTCTTC.